The T cell receptor (beta chain) described here comes from a study of T cells after yellow fever vaccination. Trimming took 6 bases from V and 9 from J; bases not matched to a gene: 10. This CDR3 is built from 13 residues. Germline assignment: CDR1 DFQATT and CDR2 SNEGSKA (reference sequence). This clonotype was found many times. TCRdb re-derived calls from the 5' RACE reads in MiXCR, one entry per CDR3 protein. The sample lists tens of thousands of distinct CDR3 sequences, more than 9% occurring once. Study-wide results and caveats: It was the secondary response that reached its peak faster, day 5 versus 15, but it was weaker. Abundant clonotypes from the bulk population could have been carried over as contaminants into FACS-sorted repertoires. A large majority of primary-vaccination clones showed up again after the booster (approximately 96% CD4, roughly 91% CD8).

The material sequenced was PBMCs, either bulk or a sorted T-cell subset (CD4+, CD8+, memory, or dextramer-sorted; not recorded which), taken less than 16 days after the first yellow fever vaccination. J is TRBJ1-2 and V is TRBV20-1, with TRBD1 matching over 10 bases. The sequence was collected from a young man who received the YFV17D yellow fever vaccine. CDR3 sequence: CSAPDRGLRSYTF. The CDR3 DNA reads as TGCAGTGCGCCTGACAGGGGGCTTAGGAGCTACACCTTC.